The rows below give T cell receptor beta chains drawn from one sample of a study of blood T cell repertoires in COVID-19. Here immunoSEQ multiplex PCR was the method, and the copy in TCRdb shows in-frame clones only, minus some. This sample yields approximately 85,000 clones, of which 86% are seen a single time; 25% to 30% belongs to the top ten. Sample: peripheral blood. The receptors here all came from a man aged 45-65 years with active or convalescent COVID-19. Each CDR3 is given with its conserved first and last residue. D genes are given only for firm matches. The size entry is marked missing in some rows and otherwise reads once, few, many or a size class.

CDR3: CASSWRGGTSEQYF
DNA: TGTGCCAGCTCTTGGCGGGGGGGCACGAGCGAGCAGTACTTC
size: once
V: TRBV5-4
D: TRBD2
J: TRBJ2-7

CDR3: CASSLRQQDRGQETQYF
DNA: TGTGCCAGCTCGCTACGACAACAGGACAGGGGGCAAGAGACCCAGTACTTC
size: .
V: TRBV18
D: TRBD1
J: TRBJ2-5

CDR3: CASSEEGGTYYEQYF
DNA: TGTGCCAGCAGTGAAGAGGGGGGGACCTACTACGAGCAGTACTTC
size: .
V: TRBV6-1
D: .
J: TRBJ2-7

CDR3: CASSRTGGFDEQFF
DNA: TGTGCCAGTAGCAGGACAGGGGGCTTCGATGAGCAGTTCTTC
size: .
V: TRBV19
D: TRBD1
J: TRBJ2-1

CDR3: CAWTSGNTIYF
DNA: TGTGCCTGGACATCGGGGAACACCATATATTTT
size: .
V: TRBV30
D: .
J: TRBJ1-3

CDR3: CASSRTTGVGTEAFF
DNA: TGTGCCAGCAGCCGAACTACAGGGGTTGGTACTGAAGCTTTCTTT
size: .
V: TRBV2
D: TRBD1
J: TRBJ1-1

CDR3: CASSLGQNTEAFF
DNA: TGTGCCAGCAGTCTCGGACAGAACACTGAAGCTTTCTTT
size: .
V: TRBV25-1
D: .
J: TRBJ1-1

CDR3: CASSYGRAKNIQYF
DNA: TGTGCCAGCAGTTACGGCAGGGCCAAAAACATTCAGTACTTC
size: .
V: TRBV6-5
D: .
J: TRBJ2-4

CDR3: CASSDTEGGQPQHF
DNA: TGTGCCAGCTCGGACACGGAGGGTGGTCAGCCCCAGCATTTT
size: few
V: TRBV19
D: .
J: TRBJ1-5

CDR3: CASSQTSQPGSEQFF
DNA: TGTGCCAGCAGCCAGACTAGCCAACCGGGCAGTGAGCAGTTCTTC
size: .
V: TRBV11-3
D: TRBD2
J: TRBJ2-1

CDR3: CASGLGGQVGSGANVLTF
DNA: TGTGCTAGTGGTTTGGGGGGACAGGTAGGATCTGGGGCCAACGTCCTGACTTTC
size: .
V: TRBV12-5
D: TRBD1
J: TRBJ2-6

CDR3: CASSETGPADQPQHF
DNA: TGCGCCAGCAGCGAAACAGGGCCCGCGGATCAGCCCCAGCATTTT
size: .
V: TRBV5-1
D: .
J: TRBJ1-5

CDR3: CAISGEGGSPDTQYF
DNA: TGTGCCATCAGTGGGGAGGGGGGCAGCCCAGATACGCAGTATTTT
size: few
V: TRBV10-3
D: .
J: TRBJ2-3

CDR3: CASTSLRGGFQETQYF
DNA: TGTGCCAGCACATCATTGAGAGGGGGATTTCAGGAGACCCAGTACTTC
size: .
V: TRBV5-5
D: .
J: TRBJ2-5

CDR3: CASSLRGLAGRSTDTQYF
DNA: TGTGCCAGCAGCCTCCGGGGACTAGCGGGGAGAAGCACAGATACGCAGTATTTT
size: .
V: TRBV13
D: TRBD2
J: TRBJ2-3

CDR3: CASSLTGTYGYTF
DNA: TGCGCCAGCAGCTTAACAGGTACCTATGGCTACACCTTC
size: .
V: TRBV5-1
D: .
J: TRBJ1-2

CDR3: CASSSTGERSIQYF
DNA: TGTGCCAGCAGCTCGACAGGGGAGAGGAGCATTCAGTACTTC
size: .
V: TRBV7-2
D: TRBD1
J: TRBJ2-4

CDR3: CASSTPAGTRETQYF
DNA: TGTGCCAGCAGCACCCCGGCCGGGACTAGGGAGACCCAGTACTTC
size: .
V: TRBV5-4
D: TRBD2
J: TRBJ2-5

CDR3: CASGPTGGTGELFF
DNA: TGTGCCAGCGGTCCGACAGGGGGTACCGGGGAGCTGTTTTTT
size: .
V: TRBV2
D: TRBD1
J: TRBJ2-2

CDR3: CASRGTGAYEQYF
DNA: TGTGCCAGCAGGGGGACAGGGGCCTACGAGCAGTACTTC
size: few
V: TRBV12-3/TRBV12-4
D: TRBD1
J: TRBJ2-7

CDR3: CASSPGLAEFLREQFF
DNA: TGTGCCAGCAGCCCTGGACTAGCGGAATTCCTGAGAGAGCAGTTCTTC
size: .
V: TRBV5-4
D: TRBD2
J: TRBJ2-1

CDR3: CASSVADTSPTEAFF
DNA: TGTGCCAGCAGCGTAGCCGACACCAGTCCCACTGAAGCTTTCTTT
size: .
V: TRBV9
D: .
J: TRBJ1-1

CDR3: CASRRESTDTQYF
DNA: TGTGCCAGCAGGAGGGAAAGCACAGATACGCAGTATTTT
size: .
V: TRBV6-5
D: .
J: TRBJ2-3

CDR3: CASNRSGFGYTF
DNA: TGTGCCAGCAACCGATCGGGTTTTGGCTACACCTTC
size: .
V: TRBV28
D: .
J: TRBJ1-2

CDR3: CSVEREGAMELFF
DNA: TGCAGCGTTGAACGGGAGGGCGCGATGGAGCTGTTTTTT
size: .
V: TRBV29-1
D: TRBD2
J: TRBJ2-2

CDR3: CASGRAGQGAGELFF
DNA: TGTGCCAGCGGGCGAGCGGGACAGGGGGCCGGGGAGCTGTTTTTT
size: .
V: TRBV11-3
D: TRBD1
J: TRBJ2-2

CDR3: CASSSQNMVNTEAFF
DNA: TGTGCCAGCAGCTCCCAAAACATGGTGAACACTGAAGCTTTCTTT
size: .
V: TRBV5-6
D: .
J: TRBJ1-1

CDR3: CASSQGAGRTNTEAFF
DNA: TGTGCCAGCAGCCAAGGGGCGGGCAGGACTAACACTGAAGCTTTCTTT
size: .
V: TRBV3-1/TRBV3-2
D: .
J: TRBJ1-1

CDR3: CASSQDYGTGFQPQHF
DNA: TGCGCCAGCAGCCAAGATTACGGGACAGGGTTTCAGCCCCAGCATTTT
size: .
V: TRBV4-3
D: TRBD1
J: TRBJ1-5

CDR3: CATSRAPSGSGHNEQFF
DNA: TGTGCCACCAGCAGAGCTCCTAGCGGGAGTGGGCACAATGAGCAGTTCTTC
size: .
V: TRBV15
D: TRBD2
J: TRBJ2-1

CDR3: CASSPNSYEQYF
DNA: TGTGCCAGCAGTCCAAACTCCTACGAGCAGTACTTC
size: .
V: TRBV6-5
D: .
J: TRBJ2-7